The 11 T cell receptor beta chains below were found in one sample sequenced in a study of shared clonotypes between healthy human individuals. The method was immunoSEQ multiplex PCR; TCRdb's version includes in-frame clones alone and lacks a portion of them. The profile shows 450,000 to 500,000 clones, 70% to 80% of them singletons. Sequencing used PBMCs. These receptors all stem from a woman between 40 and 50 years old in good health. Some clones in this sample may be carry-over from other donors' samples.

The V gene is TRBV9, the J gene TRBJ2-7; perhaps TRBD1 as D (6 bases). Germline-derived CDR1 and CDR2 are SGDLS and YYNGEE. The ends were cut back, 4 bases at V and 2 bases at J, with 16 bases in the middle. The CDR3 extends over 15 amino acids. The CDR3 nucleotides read TGTGCCAGCAGCCCCCGCCGGGACATTCCCTACGAGCAGTACTTC. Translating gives CASSPRRDIPYEQYF.

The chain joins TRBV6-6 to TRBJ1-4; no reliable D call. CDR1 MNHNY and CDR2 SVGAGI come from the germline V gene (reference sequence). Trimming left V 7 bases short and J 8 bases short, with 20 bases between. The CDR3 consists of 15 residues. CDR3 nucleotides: TGTGCCAGCACCCCGGTTCGGGCTCAGCACGAAAAACTGTTTTTT. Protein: CASTPVRAQHEKLFF.

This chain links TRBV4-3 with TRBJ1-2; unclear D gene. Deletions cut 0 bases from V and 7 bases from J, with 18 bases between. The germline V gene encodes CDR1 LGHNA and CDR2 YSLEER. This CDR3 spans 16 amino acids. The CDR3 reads CASSQEVSAGSGGYTF. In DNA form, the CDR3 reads TGCGCCAGCAGCCAAGAGGTCTCCGCCGGAAGTGGTGGCTACACCTTC.

The CDR3 loop reads CASRWDRVTEAFF. DNA for the CDR3: TGCGCCAGCAGGTGGGACAGGGTCACTGAAGCTTTCTTT. This chain links TRBV5-1 with TRBJ1-1, with TRBD1 identical over 9 bases. The CDR3 totals 13 residues. In germline, CDR1 is SGHRS, CDR2 YFSETQ. V trimming: 5 bases; J trimming: 4 bases; junction bases outside the gene matches: 3.

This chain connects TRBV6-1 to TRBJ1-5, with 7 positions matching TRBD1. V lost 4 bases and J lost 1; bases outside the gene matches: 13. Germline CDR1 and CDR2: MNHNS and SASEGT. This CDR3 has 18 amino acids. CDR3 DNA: TGTGCCAGCAGTGTCCGTACAGGGGCTGTTCAGAGCAATCAGCCCCAGCATTTT. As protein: CASSVRTGAVQSNQPQHF.

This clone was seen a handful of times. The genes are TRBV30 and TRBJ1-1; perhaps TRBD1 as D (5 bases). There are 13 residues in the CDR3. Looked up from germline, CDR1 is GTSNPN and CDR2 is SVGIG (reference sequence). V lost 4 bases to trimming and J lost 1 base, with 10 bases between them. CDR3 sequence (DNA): TGTGCCTGGAAGCGGGACTCGAACACTGAAGCTTTCTTT. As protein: CAWKRDSNTEAFF.

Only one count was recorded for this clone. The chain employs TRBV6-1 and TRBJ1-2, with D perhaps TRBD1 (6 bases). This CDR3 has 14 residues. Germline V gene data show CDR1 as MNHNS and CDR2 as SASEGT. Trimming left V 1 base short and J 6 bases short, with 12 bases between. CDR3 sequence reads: CASSEENRVNGYTF. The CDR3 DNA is TGTGCCAGCAGTGAAGAAAACAGGGTAAATGGCTACACCTTC.

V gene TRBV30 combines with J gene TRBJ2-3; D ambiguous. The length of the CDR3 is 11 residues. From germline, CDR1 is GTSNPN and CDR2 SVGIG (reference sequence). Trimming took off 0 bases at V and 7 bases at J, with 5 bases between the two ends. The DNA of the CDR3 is TGTGCCTGGAGTGTAAGTAATACGCAGTATTTT. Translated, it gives CAWSVSNTQYF.

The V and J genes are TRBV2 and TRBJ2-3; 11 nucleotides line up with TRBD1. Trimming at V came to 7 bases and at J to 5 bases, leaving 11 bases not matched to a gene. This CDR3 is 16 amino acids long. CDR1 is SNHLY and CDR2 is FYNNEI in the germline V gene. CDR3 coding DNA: TGTGCCAGCAACACCCGGACAGGGGGCTGGGGAGATACGCAGTATTTT. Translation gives CASNTRTGGWGDTQYF. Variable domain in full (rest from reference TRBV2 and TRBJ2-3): EPEVTQTPSHQVTQMGQEVILRCVPISNHLYFYWYRQILGQKVEFLVSFYNNEISEKSEIFDDQFSVERPDGSNFTLKIRSTKLEDSAMYFCASNTRTGGWGDTQYFGPGTRLTVL.

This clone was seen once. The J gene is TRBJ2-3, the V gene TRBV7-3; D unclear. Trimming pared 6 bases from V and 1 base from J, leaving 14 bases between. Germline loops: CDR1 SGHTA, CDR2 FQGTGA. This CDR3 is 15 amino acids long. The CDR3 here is CASSQGWSGTDTQYF. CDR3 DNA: TGTGCCAGCAGTCAAGGGTGGAGCGGCACAGATACGCAGTATTTT.

The CDR3 loop reads CSVPRSGSSGANVLTF. CDR3 sequence (DNA): TGCAGCGTTCCCCGGAGCGGGAGCTCTGGGGCCAACGTCCTGACTTTC. V usage is TRBV29-1 and J usage is TRBJ2-6, with 8 bases fitting TRBD2. The CDR3 sequence is 16 residues long. Per the germline V gene, CDR1 is SQVTM and CDR2 is ANQGSEA. The junction had 6 bases not matched to a gene; V was cut back by 5 bases and J by 0 bases.